The clone carrying this T cell receptor (beta chain) has a single count. Its specificity is not known. The CDR3 length is 12 residues. Germline CDR1 MNHEY, CDR2 SMNVEV (reference sequence). V shed 8 bases and J shed 0 bases, with 5 bases lying between them. These data belong to a study of cytomegalovirus exposure and HLA in healthy donors. The primer mix had 60 Vbeta and 13 Jbeta primers. The data were produced by immunoSEQ multiplex PCR, yet TCRdb's version contains in-frame clones alone and is incomplete. The sample lists some 140,000 clones, about 77% occurring once. Study conclusions and caveats: In an earlier analysis, productive rearrangement rates for most beta V segments clustered near 87% or 30%. Most TCRs appeared rarely, but some public TCRs recurred in many donors. A few of the chains that were CMV-associated were confirmed in vitro to be specific for CMV antigens.

The sequenced sample was PBMCs. V and J are TRBV27 and TRBJ1-5; D is unclear. The receptor was derived from a woman aged 40-49 years in good health and CMV-seronegative. CDR3 residues: CASGSSNQPQHF. In DNA, the CDR3 is TGTGCCAGCGGGAGTAGCAATCAGCCCCAGCATTTT.